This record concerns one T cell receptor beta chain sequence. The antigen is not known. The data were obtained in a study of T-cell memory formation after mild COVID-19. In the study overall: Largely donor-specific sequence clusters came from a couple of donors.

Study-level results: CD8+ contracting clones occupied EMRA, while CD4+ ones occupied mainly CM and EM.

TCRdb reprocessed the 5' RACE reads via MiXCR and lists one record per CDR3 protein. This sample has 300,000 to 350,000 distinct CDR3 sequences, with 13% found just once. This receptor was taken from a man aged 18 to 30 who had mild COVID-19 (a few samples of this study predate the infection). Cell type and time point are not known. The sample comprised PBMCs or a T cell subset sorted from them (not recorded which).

CDR3 protein: CASSQSFAGIHQRNTEAFF. DNA for the CDR3: TGCGCCAGCAGCCAAAGCTTCGCGGGGATTCATCAGAGGAACACTGAAGCTTTCTTT. The V call is TRBV4-3, the J call TRBJ1-1; unclear D gene. This CDR3 spans 19 amino acids. V lost 2 bases and J 1 base, leaving 23 bases between the germline ends. CDR1 and CDR2 (germline): LGHNA, YSLEER.